A selection of T cell receptor beta chains follows, all from one sample in a study of cytomegalovirus exposure and HLA in healthy donors. Repertoires were generated with immunoSEQ multiplex PCR, while TCRdb's copy carries only in-frame clones and drops some. The table lists 86,000 or so clones, 75% to 85% of them singletons. Sequenced material: PBMCs. These receptors were obtained from a woman aged 40 to 49 in good health and CMV-seropositive. CDR3s leave out the opening cysteine and the closing phenylalanine or tryptophan. The order of the fields is V gene, J gene, CDR3 protein.

>TRBV7-3|TRBJ2-3
ASSFQGVDTQY
>TRBV25-1|TRBJ1-5
ASSESPQGNQPQH
>TRBV6-5|TRBJ1-2
ASSYSGTVT
>TRBV11-3|TRBJ2-3
ASSLEGRSTDTQY
>TRBV18|TRBJ1-2
ASSPPSNYGYT
>TRBV9|TRBJ1-2
ASSPQDRTIFTYYT
>TRBV14|TRBJ2-3
ASSQESWSQRTDTQY
>TRBV27|TRBJ1-2
ASSRPGTGMGGYT
>TRBV7-7|TRBJ2-5
ASSLGTSGGQETQY
>TRBV10-3|TRBJ1-4
AISEGGQSYEKLF
>TRBV7-2|TRBJ2-1
ASSLKLVSGGGDEQF
>TRBV7-8|TRBJ1-2
ASSRTGNYGYT
>TRBV28|TRBJ2-5
ASSRLSGVSLY
>TRBV14|TRBJ1-1
ASSQGLRTEAF
>TRBV4-2|TRBJ2-5
ASSPRTGGREETQY
>TRBV19|TRBJ2-5
ASWSGVEETQY
>TRBV19|TRBJ2-5
ASSTEQGLRETQY
>TRBV28|TRBJ1-1
ASLPLSHLNTEAF
>TRBV20-1|TRBJ2-7
SAPLLHEQY
>TRBV6-1|TRBJ1-6
ASSEHQGTNSPLH
>TRBV5-1|TRBJ2-7
ASSLANEQY